Sequencing of this TCR beta chain was carried out in a study of cytomegalovirus exposure and HLA in healthy donors. Points from the study as a whole: In vitro, a few CMV-associated chains proved specific for CMV antigens. There were under 200 TCR beta chains listed as cytomegalovirus-associated.

As regards this clone: Its antigen is currently unknown.

CDR1 and CDR2 from the germline V gene are SGHVS and FNYEAQ. Trimming left V 1 base short and J 7 bases short, with 10 bases between. The CDR3 contains 14 residues. Repertoires were generated with immunoSEQ multiplex PCR, while TCRdb's copy carries only in-frame clones and drops some. The sample has about 280,000 clones, roughly 90% seen once. The rearrangement uses TRBV7-6 and TRBJ2-2; D may be TRBD1 (6 bases). The sequence derives from a young woman in good health and CMV-seronegative. The sequencing sample was made of PBMCs. The CDR3 region is CASSLGAGVGELFF. The CDR3 DNA reads TGTGCCAGCAGCTTAGGGGCAGGGGTCGGGGAGCTGTTTTTT.